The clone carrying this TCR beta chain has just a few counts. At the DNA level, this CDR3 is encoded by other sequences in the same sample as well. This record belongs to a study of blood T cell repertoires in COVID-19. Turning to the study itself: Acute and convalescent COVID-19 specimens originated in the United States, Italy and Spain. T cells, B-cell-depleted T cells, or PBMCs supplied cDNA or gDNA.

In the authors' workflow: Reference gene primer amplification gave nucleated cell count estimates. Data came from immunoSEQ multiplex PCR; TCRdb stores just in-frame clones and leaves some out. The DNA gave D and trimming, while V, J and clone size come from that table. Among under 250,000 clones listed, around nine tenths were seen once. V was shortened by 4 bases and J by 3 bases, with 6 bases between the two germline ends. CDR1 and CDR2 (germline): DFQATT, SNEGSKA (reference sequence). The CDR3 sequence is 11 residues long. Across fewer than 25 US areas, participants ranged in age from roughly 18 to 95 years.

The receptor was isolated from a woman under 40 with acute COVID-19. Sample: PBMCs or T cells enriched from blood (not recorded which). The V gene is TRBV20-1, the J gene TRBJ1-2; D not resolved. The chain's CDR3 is CSATPDYGYTF. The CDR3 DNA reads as TGCAGTGCTACCCCCGACTATGGCTACACCTTC.